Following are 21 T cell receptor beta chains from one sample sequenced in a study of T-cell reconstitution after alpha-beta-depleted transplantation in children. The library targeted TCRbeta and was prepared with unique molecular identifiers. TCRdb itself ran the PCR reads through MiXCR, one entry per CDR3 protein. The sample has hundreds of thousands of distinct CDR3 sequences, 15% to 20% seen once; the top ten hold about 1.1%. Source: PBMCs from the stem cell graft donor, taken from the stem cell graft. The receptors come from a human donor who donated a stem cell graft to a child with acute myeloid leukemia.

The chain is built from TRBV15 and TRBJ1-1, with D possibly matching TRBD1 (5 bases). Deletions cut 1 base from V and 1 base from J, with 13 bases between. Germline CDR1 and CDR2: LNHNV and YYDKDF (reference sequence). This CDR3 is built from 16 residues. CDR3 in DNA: TGTGCCACCAGCAGAGGGGCCGGGACTCGGAACACTGAAGCTTTCTTT. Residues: CATSRGAGTRNTEAFF.

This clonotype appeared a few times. The CDR3 protein is CASSPGTGGELDGYTF. The CDR3, as DNA: TGCGCCAGCAGCCCCGGGACAGGGGGCGAACTAGATGGCTACACCTTC. The chain uses TRBV5-1 and TRBJ1-2; 12 bases match TRBD1. The V and J ends lost 4 bases and 6 bases, in that order; junction bases with no gene match: 10. This CDR3 contains 16 residues. Germline V gene data show CDR1 as SGHRS and CDR2 as YFSETQ.

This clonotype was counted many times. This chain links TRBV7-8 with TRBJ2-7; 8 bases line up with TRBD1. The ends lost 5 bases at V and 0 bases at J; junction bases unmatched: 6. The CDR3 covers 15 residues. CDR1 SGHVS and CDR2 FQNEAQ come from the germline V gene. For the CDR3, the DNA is TGTGCCAGCAGCCCGTGGACAGGGAGCTCCTACGAGCAGTACTTC. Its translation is CASSPWTGSSYEQYF. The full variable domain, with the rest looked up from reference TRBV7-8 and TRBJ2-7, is GAGVSQSPRYKVAKRGQDVALRCDPISGHVSLFWYQQALGQGPEFLTYFQNEAQLDKSGLPSDRFFAERPEGSVSTLKIQRTQQEDSAVYLCASSPWTGSSYEQYFGPGTRLTVT.

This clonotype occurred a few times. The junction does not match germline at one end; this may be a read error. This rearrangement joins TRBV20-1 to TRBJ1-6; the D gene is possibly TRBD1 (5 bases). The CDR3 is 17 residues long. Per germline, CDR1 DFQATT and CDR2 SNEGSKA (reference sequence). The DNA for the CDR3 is TGCAGCGCTAGAGATCTGCGGGAGGGGTCCTATAATTCACCCCTCCACTTT. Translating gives CSARDLREGSYNSPLHF.

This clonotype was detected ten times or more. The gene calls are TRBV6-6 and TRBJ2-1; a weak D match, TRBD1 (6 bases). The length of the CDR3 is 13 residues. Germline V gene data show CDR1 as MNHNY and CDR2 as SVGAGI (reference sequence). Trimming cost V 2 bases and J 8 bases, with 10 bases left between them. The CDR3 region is CASSYQQGYEQFF. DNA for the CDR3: TGTGCCAGCAGTTACCAACAGGGATATGAGCAGTTCTTC.

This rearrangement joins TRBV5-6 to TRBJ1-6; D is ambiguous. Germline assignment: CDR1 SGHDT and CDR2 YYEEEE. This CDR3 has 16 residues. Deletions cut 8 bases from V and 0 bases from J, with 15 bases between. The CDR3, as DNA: TGTGCCAGGGGCTCCGTTGGGAGCTCCTATAATTCACCCCTCCACTTT. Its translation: CARGSVGSSYNSPLHF.

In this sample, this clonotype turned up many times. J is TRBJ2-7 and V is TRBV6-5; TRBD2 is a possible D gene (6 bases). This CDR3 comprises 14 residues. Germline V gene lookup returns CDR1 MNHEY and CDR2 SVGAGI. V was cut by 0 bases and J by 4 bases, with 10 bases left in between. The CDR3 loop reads CASSYSGRGYEQYF. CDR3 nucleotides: TGTGCCAGCAGTTACTCCGGGAGAGGGTACGAGCAGTACTTC.

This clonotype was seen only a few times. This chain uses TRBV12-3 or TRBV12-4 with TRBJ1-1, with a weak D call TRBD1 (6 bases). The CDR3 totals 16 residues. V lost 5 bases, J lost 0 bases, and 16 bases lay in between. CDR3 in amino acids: CASSPGQTLMNTEAFF. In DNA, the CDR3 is TGTGCCAGCAGTCCCGGACAGACCCTCATGAACACTGAAGCTTTCTTT.

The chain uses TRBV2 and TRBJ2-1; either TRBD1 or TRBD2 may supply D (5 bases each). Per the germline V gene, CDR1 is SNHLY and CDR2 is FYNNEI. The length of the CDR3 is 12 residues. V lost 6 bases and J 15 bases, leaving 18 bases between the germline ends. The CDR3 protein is CASRQGGHVGFF. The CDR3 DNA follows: TGTGCCAGCAGGCAGGGCGGGCACGTAGGGTTCTTC.

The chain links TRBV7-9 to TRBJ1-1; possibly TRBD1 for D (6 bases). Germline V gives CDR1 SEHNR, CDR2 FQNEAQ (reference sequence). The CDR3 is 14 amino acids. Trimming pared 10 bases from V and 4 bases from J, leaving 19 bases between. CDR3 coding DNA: TGTGCCACCAGTTTAAGGGAAGGGGGCACTGAAGCTTTCTTT. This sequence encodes CATSLREGGTEAFF.

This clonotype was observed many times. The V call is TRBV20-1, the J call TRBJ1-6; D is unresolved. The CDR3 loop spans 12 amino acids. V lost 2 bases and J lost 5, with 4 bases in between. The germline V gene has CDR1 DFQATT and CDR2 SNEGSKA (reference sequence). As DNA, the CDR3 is TGCAGTGCTAGACAGGATAATTCACCCCTCCACTTT. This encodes CSARQDNSPLHF.

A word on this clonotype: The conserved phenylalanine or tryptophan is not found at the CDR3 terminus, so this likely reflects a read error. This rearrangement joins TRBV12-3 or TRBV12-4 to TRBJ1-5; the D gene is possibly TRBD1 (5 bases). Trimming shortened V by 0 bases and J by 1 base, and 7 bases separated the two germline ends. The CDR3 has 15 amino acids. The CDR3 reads CASSLARASNQPQHS. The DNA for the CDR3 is TGTGCCAGCAGTTTAGCCAGGGCCAGCAATCAGCCCCAGCATTCT.

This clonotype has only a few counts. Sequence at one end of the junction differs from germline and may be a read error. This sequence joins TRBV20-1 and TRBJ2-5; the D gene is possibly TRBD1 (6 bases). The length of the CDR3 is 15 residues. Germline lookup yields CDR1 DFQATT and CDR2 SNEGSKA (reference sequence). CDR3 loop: CSARSDGGHQETQYF. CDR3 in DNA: TGCAGTGCTAGATCGGATGGGGGCCACCAGGAGACCCAGTACTTC.

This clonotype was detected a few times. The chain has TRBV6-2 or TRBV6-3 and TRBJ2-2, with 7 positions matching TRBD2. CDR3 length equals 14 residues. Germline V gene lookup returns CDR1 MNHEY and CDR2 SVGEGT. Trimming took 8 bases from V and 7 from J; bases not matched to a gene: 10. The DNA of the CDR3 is TGTGCCAGCCATTCAGCGGGGCAAGGCGGGGAGCTGTTTTTT. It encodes CASHSAGQGGELFF.

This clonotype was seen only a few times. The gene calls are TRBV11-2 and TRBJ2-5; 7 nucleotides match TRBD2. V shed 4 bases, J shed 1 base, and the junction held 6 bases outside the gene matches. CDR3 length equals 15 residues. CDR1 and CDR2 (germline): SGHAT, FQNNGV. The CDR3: CASSSFPGGQETQYF. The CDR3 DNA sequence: TGTGCCAGCAGCTCCTTTCCGGGGGGCCAAGAGACCCAGTACTTC.

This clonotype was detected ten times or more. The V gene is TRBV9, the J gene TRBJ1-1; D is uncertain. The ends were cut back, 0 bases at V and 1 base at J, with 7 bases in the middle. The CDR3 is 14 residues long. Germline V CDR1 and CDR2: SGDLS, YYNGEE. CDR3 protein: CASSVGQQNTEAFF. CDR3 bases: TGTGCCAGCAGCGTAGGCCAGCAGAACACTGAAGCTTTCTTT.

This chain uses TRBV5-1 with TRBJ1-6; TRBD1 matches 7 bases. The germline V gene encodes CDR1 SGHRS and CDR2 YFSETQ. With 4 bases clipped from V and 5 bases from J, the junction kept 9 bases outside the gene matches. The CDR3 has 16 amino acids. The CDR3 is CASSNRQGLDNSPLHF. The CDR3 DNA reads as TGCGCCAGCAGCAACCGACAGGGATTAGATAATTCACCCCTCCACTTT.

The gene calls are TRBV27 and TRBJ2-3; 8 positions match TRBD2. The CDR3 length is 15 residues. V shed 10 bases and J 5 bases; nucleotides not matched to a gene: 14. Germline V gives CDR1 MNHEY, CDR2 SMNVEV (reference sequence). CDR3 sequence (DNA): TGTGCCACCGGGAGGGGGTTCCATCTCCGAGATACGCAGTATTTT. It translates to CATGRGFHLRDTQYF.

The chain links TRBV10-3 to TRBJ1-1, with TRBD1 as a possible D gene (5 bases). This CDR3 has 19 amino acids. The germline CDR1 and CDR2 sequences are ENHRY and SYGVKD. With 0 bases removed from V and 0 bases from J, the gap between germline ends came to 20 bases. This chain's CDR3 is CAISESSVGTGGMNTEAFF. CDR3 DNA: TGTGCCATCAGTGAGTCGAGCGTTGGTACAGGAGGAATGAACACTGAAGCTTTCTTT.

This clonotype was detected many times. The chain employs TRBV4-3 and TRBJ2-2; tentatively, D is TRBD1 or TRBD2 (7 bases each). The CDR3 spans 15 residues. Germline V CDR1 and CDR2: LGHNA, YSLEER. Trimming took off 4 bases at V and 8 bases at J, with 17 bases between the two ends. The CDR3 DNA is TGCGCCAGCAGCCTGGGGGGAGGGGGCGCGGGGGAGCTGTTTTTT. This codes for CASSLGGGGAGELFF.

The DNA for the CDR3 is TGTGCCAGCGGTGCCGGGACAGGGGGCTACGAGCAGTACGTC. Its translation is CASGAGTGGYEQYV. V and J are TRBV27 and TRBJ2-7, with 11 nucleotides matching TRBD1. Germline V gene lookup returns CDR1 MNHEY and CDR2 SMNVEV (reference sequence). Trimming removed 8 bases from V and 3 bases from J; junction bases left unmatched: 6. The CDR3 is 14 residues long.